This T cell receptor (beta chain) was captured by sequencing in a study of T cell repertoires in cytomegalovirus infection. Study-wide background: Public TCR beta signatures marked donors with CMV infection and the matching HLA. Findings and caveats of the study: HLA-C-restricted, CMV-specific TCR beta clonotypes were dominant ex vivo. Pooled public TCR beta family frequency picked out CMV carriers with the relevant HLA.

MiXCR, run by TCRdb on the reads, gives a single entry per CDR3 protein. Among around 500,000 distinct CDR3 sequences listed, about 39% were seen once. Remarks on this clonotype: Its antigen is currently unknown.

This CDR3 comprises 15 residues. V trimming: 8 bases; J trimming: 7 bases; junction bases outside the gene matches: 9. Germline CDR1 LNHDA, CDR2 SQIVND (reference sequence). The sample consisted of cultured PBMCs, taken from culture after CMV antigen stimulation. The J gene is TRBJ1-6, the V gene TRBV19; 9 bases map to TRBD1. This sequence was found in a human donor in good health (CMV status not recorded). Some clones in this sample may be carry-over from other donors' samples. This CDR3 reads CASSNGGTGNSPLHF. The CDR3, as DNA: TGTGCCAGTTCTAATGGAGGGACAGGGAATTCACCCCTCCACTTT.